This T cell receptor beta chain is from a study of cytomegalovirus exposure and HLA in healthy donors. At the level of the study: Among the 300 to 500 genotyped donors, less than 85% were placed in the Caucasian-associated ancestry cluster. Study-wide findings and caveats: There were reportedly fewer N-insertions in an Asian-associated ancestry cluster than the approximately 700-donor mean, in a later analysis. TCR beta chains numbering about 160 were designated cytomegalovirus-associated. Among the sequence variants, a highly shared cluster was likely an artifact of sequencing.

Trimming stripped 0 bases from V and 3 bases from J, with 15 bases between. CDR3 length equals 16 residues. Per the germline V gene, CDR1 is GTSNPN and CDR2 is SVGIG (reference sequence). Regarding this clone: Its antigen is unidentified.

The PCR used 60 Vbeta and 13 Jbeta primers. Data came from immunoSEQ multiplex PCR; TCRdb stores just in-frame clones and leaves some out. Of over 120,000 clones listed, around 75% were seen once; the top ten hold under 3.5%. Sequencing input: PBMCs. The sequence derives from a woman in her 30s in good health and CMV-seronegative. The J gene is TRBJ2-1, the V gene TRBV30; tentatively, D is TRBD1 (6 bases). CDR3 loop: CAWSVKGDPGYNEQFF. DNA for the CDR3: TGTGCCTGGAGTGTAAAGGGGGACCCCGGCTACAATGAGCAGTTCTTC.